The 26 T cell receptor beta chains below were found in one sample sequenced in a study of cytomegalovirus exposure and HLA in healthy donors. The PCR used 60 Vbeta and 13 Jbeta primers. Clones were read by immunoSEQ multiplex PCR, and TCRdb kept only the in-frame ones, dropping some. The data contain roughly 100,000 clones, 76% of them seen just once; the ten biggest clones take up approximately 2%. Sequenced: PBMCs. The receptor source for this set is a man in his forties or fifties in good health and CMV-seronegative.

The gene calls are TRBV13 and TRBJ1-4; weak D call: TRBD1 (5 bases). CDR3 size: 14 residues. Trimming took 4 bases from V and 7 from J, leaving 13 bases between them. CDR1 PRHDT and CDR2 FYEKMQ come from the germline V gene (reference sequence). The CDR3 protein is CASSSSWGFEKLFF. The CDR3 DNA reads TGTGCCAGCAGCTCGAGTTGGGGCTTTGAAAAACTGTTTTTT.

The chain couples TRBV11-3 to TRBJ2-1; maybe TRBD1 (6 bases). The CDR3 has 15 amino acids. Between the trimmed V and J ends, which lost 5 bases and 1 base, there was a span of 12 bases. The germline CDR1 and CDR2 sequences are SGHNT and YENEEA. The DNA of the CDR3 is TGTGCCAGCAGCAACACAGGGTTGTCCTACAATGAGCAGTTCTTC. Translated, it gives CASSNTGLSYNEQFF.

This clone was found once. The chain joins TRBV5-4 to TRBJ2-4; TRBD2 matches 8 bases. CDR3 size: 15 residues. The trim removed 0 bases at V and 5 bases at J, leaving 4 bases unmatched. The V gene's germline CDR1 is SGHNT and CDR2 YYREEE (reference sequence). The CDR3 region is CASSLDPGGQNIQYF. The CDR3 nucleotides read TGTGCCAGCAGCTTGGATCCGGGGGGGCAAAACATTCAGTACTTC.

The genes are TRBV6-5 and TRBJ2-1; the match to TRBD2 covers 8 bases. The CDR3 sequence is 13 residues long. Losses at the gene ends were 5 bases for V and 15 bases for J; bases not matched to a gene: 12. CDR1 is MNHEY and CDR2 is SVGAGI in the germline V gene. The CDR3 bases are TGTGCCAGCAGTCGGGGGCGGGAGGAATCCCCGTTCTTC. This gives the protein CASSRGREESPFF.

This clone was picked up one time. The CDR3 DNA reads TGTGCCATCAGTGGGGCTCGGGGGGCCCCGCGGGGGACCCAGTACTTC. It translates to CAISGARGAPRGTQYF. The chain has TRBV10-3 and TRBJ2-5, with a weak D call TRBD2 (7 bases). This CDR3 comprises 16 residues. Between the trimmed V and J ends, which lost 4 bases and 7 bases, there was a span of 22 bases. CDR1 and CDR2 from the germline V gene are ENHRY and SYGVKD.

This rearrangement joins TRBV7-3 to TRBJ2-3, with D possibly matching TRBD2 (7 bases). Per the germline V gene, CDR1 is SGHTA and CDR2 is FQGTGA. V was shortened by 0 bases and J by 6 bases, with 10 bases between the two germline ends. The CDR3 loop spans 14 amino acids. The CDR3 sequence: CASSLTGGADTQYF. The CDR3 coding sequence is TGTGCCAGCAGCTTAACGGGGGGGGCCGATACGCAGTATTTT.

The J gene is TRBJ2-7, the V gene TRBV27; the match to TRBD2 covers 7 bases. Per germline, CDR1 MNHEY and CDR2 SMNVEV (reference sequence). The V gene end was trimmed by 1 base and the J gene end by 0 bases; junction bases not matched to a gene: 6. The CDR3 runs to 16 residues. Written as DNA, the CDR3 is TGTGCCAGCAGTTTATGGGGGGGGACCGACTCCTACGAGCAGTACTTC. It is translated as CASSLWGGTDSYEQYF.

The J gene is TRBJ2-4, the V gene TRBV2; possible D gene TRBD2, 7 bases. CDR1 is SNHLY and CDR2 is FYNNEI in the germline V gene. The CDR3 runs to 15 residues. The V and J ends lost 10 bases and 1 base respectively, with 17 bases between them. The CDR3 bases are TGTGCCACCGGCCGGGGGGCGACGGCCAAAAACATTCAGTACTTC. As protein: CATGRGATAKNIQYF.

This clone was observed a single time. J is TRBJ2-5 and V is TRBV2; TRBD2 matches 10 bases. V lost 6 bases, J lost 4 bases, and 17 bases stayed unmatched. This CDR3 spans 18 amino acids. From germline, CDR1 is SNHLY and CDR2 FYNNEI. The CDR3 coding sequence is TGTGCCAGCAGGATTAATCGAAGCGGGGGGGCTCGACGAGAGACCCAGTACTTC. Amino acid sequence: CASRINRSGGARRETQYF.

The V gene is TRBV7-6, the J gene TRBJ2-3; TRBD2 might be the D (6 bases). The germline gives CDR1 SGHVS, CDR2 FNYEAQ. The V end lost 6 bases, the J end lost 5 bases, and 21 bases lay between the germline ends. The CDR3 is 16 amino acids. CDR3 in amino acids: CASSTAVATGEDTQYF. The DNA for the CDR3 is TGTGCCAGCAGTACGGCTGTGGCAACGGGGGAAGATACGCAGTATTTT.

This clone was seen more than once but under ten times. The V gene is TRBV29-1, the J gene TRBJ2-2; D is unclear. There are 14 residues in the CDR3. Trimming left V 1 base short and J 3 bases short, with 9 bases between. CDR1 and CDR2 (germline): SQVTM, ANQGSEA. In nucleotides, the CDR3 is TGCAGCGTTGAAGGGCTAGTAGACACCGGGGAGCTGTTTTTT. Protein sequence: CSVEGLVDTGELFF.

This clone occurred once. The rearrangement links TRBV19 to TRBJ2-5; D is possibly TRBD1 (6 bases). The end of the DNA fits TRBJ2-7 better, so the J call may be wrong. This CDR3 region has 15 residues. Germline values: CDR1 LNHDA, CDR2 SQIVND (reference sequence). CDR3 sequence: CASSSSGARSYEQYF. The CDR3 DNA follows: TGTGCCAGTAGTTCGTCAGGGGCCCGCTCCTACGAGCAGTACTTC.

The chain joins TRBV28 to TRBJ1-4; 7 nucleotides align to TRBD1. This CDR3 comprises 17 residues. Germline V CDR1 and CDR2: MDHEN, SYDVKM. Unmatched junction bases numbered 15, after V lost 4 bases and J lost 7 bases. The CDR3 bases are TGTGCCAGCAGTTCGACAGGTACTAGGGGGCGGTCTGAAAAACTGTTTTTT. The encoded protein is CASSSTGTRGRSEKLFF.

The V gene is TRBV7-9, the J gene TRBJ2-3; D remains unclear. CDR3 length: 13 residues. From germline, CDR1 is SEHNR and CDR2 FQNEAQ (reference sequence). V was trimmed by 1 base and J by 7 bases, leaving 9 bases between them. CDR3 in DNA: TGTGCCAGCAGCTTAGGCTATCACCATACGCAGTATTTT. This codes for CASSLGYHHTQYF.

The rearrangement uses TRBV30 and TRBJ1-1, with D possibly being TRBD1 (6 bases). CDR3 size: 14 residues. CDR1 and CDR2 from the germline V gene are GTSNPN and SVGIG (reference sequence). Trimming took off 2 bases at V and 1 base at J, with 11 bases between the two ends. CDR3 nucleotide sequence: TGTGCCTGGAGTCCCGGACAGCCGAACACTGAAGCTTTCTTT. Translating gives CAWSPGQPNTEAFF.

The chain joins TRBV6-5 to TRBJ1-1, with TRBD1 identical over 8 bases. The germline V gene encodes CDR1 MNHEY and CDR2 SVGAGI. The CDR3 sequence is 15 residues long. Trimming at V came to 5 bases and at J to 4 bases, leaving 9 bases not matched to a gene. The CDR3 nucleotides read TGTGCCAGCAGTACAACAGGGGGAACAAGCACTGAAGCTTTCTTT. Translation gives CASSTTGGTSTEAFF.

The rearrangement links TRBV4-3 to TRBJ2-7, with 8 bases matching TRBD2. Per germline, CDR1 LGHNA and CDR2 YSLEER. The trim removed 2 bases at V and 2 bases at J, leaving 2 bases unmatched. The CDR3 totals 14 residues. CDR3 protein: CASSQRAGAYEQYF. The CDR3 nucleotides read TGCGCCAGCAGCCAACGAGCGGGAGCCTACGAGCAGTACTTC.

This chain uses TRBV10-3 with TRBJ2-3, with 8 nucleotides matching TRBD1. Germline CDR1 is ENHRY and CDR2 is SYGVKD. The CDR3 is made up of 19 amino acids. The V segment lost 2 bases and the J segment 2 bases; nucleotides outside the gene matches: 15. CDR3: CAISEEILQGAWNTDTQYF. The CDR3 DNA follows: TGTGCCATCAGTGAGGAGATACTTCAGGGGGCATGGAACACAGATACGCAGTATTTT.

V gene TRBV7-9 combines with J gene TRBJ1-5, with D tentatively TRBD1 (5 bases). In germline, CDR1 is SEHNR, CDR2 FQNEAQ (reference sequence). The CDR3 contains 13 residues. Deletions cut 5 bases from V and 7 bases from J, with 12 bases between. This CDR3 is CASSPGGKQPQHF. CDR3 DNA sequence: TGTGCCAGCAGCCCCGGGGGAAAGCAGCCCCAGCATTTT.

This clone has more than one count but fewer than ten. The chain carries TRBV7-9 and TRBJ2-5, with 10 positions matching TRBD1. Germline CDR1 is SEHNR and CDR2 is FQNEAQ (reference sequence). This CDR3 is built from 15 residues. V was clipped by 4 bases and J by 4 bases; unmatched bases: 6. The CDR3 loop is CASSSGQGVGETQYF. CDR3 nucleotide sequence: TGTGCCAGCAGCTCCGGACAGGGGGTTGGAGAGACCCAGTACTTC. Complete variable domain (other parts from reference TRBV7-9 and TRBJ2-5): DTGVSQNPRHKITKRGQNVTFRCDPISEHNRLYWYRQTLGQGPEFLTYFQNEAQLEKSRLLSDRFSAERPKGSFSTLEIQRTEQGDSAMYLCASSSGQGVGETQYFGPGTRLLVL.

The CDR3 here is CASRPPLNQPQHF. The CDR3 nucleotides read TGTGCCAGCAGACCTCCTCTAAATCAGCCCCAGCATTTT. The chain employs TRBV28 and TRBJ1-5; no definite D call. Germline V gene data show CDR1 as MDHEN and CDR2 as SYDVKM. The CDR3 contains 13 residues. V dropped 6 bases and J dropped 4 bases, with 10 bases sitting between them.

The rearrangement joins TRBV5-4 to TRBJ2-7; 10 bases are shared with TRBD1. Germline-derived CDR1 and CDR2 are SGHNT and YYREEE (reference sequence). V dropped 0 bases and J dropped 3; count of bases not matched to a gene: 0. The CDR3 runs to 14 residues. The CDR3 DNA follows: TGTGCCAGCAGCTTGGGGACAGGGGGCTACGAGCAGTACTTC. Protein: CASSLGTGGYEQYF.

The rearrangement joins TRBV19 to TRBJ1-1; possibly TRBD1 for D (5 bases). Trimming shortened V by 6 bases and J by 8 bases, and 16 bases separated the two germline ends. The length of the CDR3 is 13 residues. Germline CDR1 and CDR2: LNHDA and SQIVND (reference sequence). This CDR3 reads CASRGQPEREAFF. The CDR3 bases are TGTGCCAGTAGAGGACAACCAGAGAGAGAAGCTTTCTTT.

The chain couples TRBV5-5 to TRBJ1-2; D is uncertain. The CDR3 runs to 13 residues. Trimming removed 3 bases at V and 6 bases at J, with 12 bases between. Per germline, CDR1 SGHKS and CDR2 YYEKEE (reference sequence). CDR3: CASSSLVADGYTF. In nucleotides, the CDR3 is TGTGCCAGCAGCTCCCTGGTTGCGGATGGCTACACCTTC.

The genes are TRBV18 and TRBJ2-7; TRBD2 is a possible D gene (5 bases). V was trimmed by 0 bases and J by 3 bases, leaving 12 bases between them. CDR3 length: 15 residues. Germline V lookup: CDR1 KGHSH, CDR2 LQKENI. DNA of the CDR3: TGTGCCAGCTCACCACCGACCCCGGGGATCTACGAGCAGTACTTC. Translation: CASSPPTPGIYEQYF. The entire variable domain, with the rest obtained from reference TRBV18 and TRBJ2-7, is as follows: NAGVMQNPRHLVRRRGQEARLRCSPMKGHSHVYWYRQLPEEGLKFMVYLQKENIIDESGMPKERFSAEFPKEGPSILRIQQVVRGDSAAYFCASSPPTPGIYEQYFGPGTRLTVT.

This chain joins TRBV6-1 and TRBJ2-3; 8 nucleotides match TRBD2. Germline CDR1 is MNHNS and CDR2 is SASEGT. The length of the CDR3 is 15 residues. V gave up 6 bases and J gave up 5 bases; unmatched junction bases: 10. The CDR3 region is CASRGPGGPIDTQYF. The CDR3 DNA reads as TGTGCCAGCAGGGGACCGGGGGGGCCGATAGATACGCAGTATTTT.